The clone carrying this T cell receptor beta chain occurred many times. Antigen: not known. TCRdb used MiXCR to reprocess the reads, holding one entry per CDR3 protein. This table has approximately 42,000 distinct CDR3 sequences, 9% to 15% appearing once. The data were obtained in a study of type 1 regulatory T cells. As for the study in general: This in vitro CD4 product, T-allo10, is enriched for Tr1 cells and alloantigen-specific. Study-wide findings and caveats: Compared with non-Tr1 cells, Tr1 cells showed a narrower TCR repertoire.

Material: cultured non-Tr1 T cells, either the whole culture or a sorted T cell fraction (not recorded which). The sequence was collected from a human donor in good health.

The CDR3, as DNA: TGCAGTGCTTCCCCGACAGGGGTAAAGACCCAGTACTTC. The encoded protein is CSASPTGVKTQYF. V is TRBV20-1 and J is TRBJ2-5; 8 nucleotides agree with TRBD1. V was clipped by 5 bases and J by 6 bases; unmatched bases: 8. Germline V gene lookup returns CDR1 DFQATT and CDR2 SNEGSKA (reference sequence). The CDR3 totals 13 residues.